One sample yielded the 2 T cell receptor beta chains listed below, sequenced in a study of control samples from healthy donors and cancer patients. Assay used: immunoSEQ multiplex PCR; TCRdb lists only in-frame clones, some missing. The sample lists about 160,000 clones; 90% to 95% were seen once. The specimen sequenced was PBMCs. These receptor sequences come from a man in his fifties or sixties with colorectal cancer.

Only one count was recorded for this clone. The J gene is TRBJ2-1, the V gene TRBV6-5; 12 nucleotides align to TRBD2. The V and J ends lost 5 bases and 9 bases, in that order; junction bases with no gene match: 5. Germline CDR1 and CDR2: MNHEY and SVGAGI. This CDR3 spans 14 amino acids. CDR3 coding DNA: TGTGCCAGCAGTCTAGCGGGGGGGCACATTGAGCAGTTCTTC. Protein: CASSLAGGHIEQFF.

This chain uses TRBV2 with TRBJ2-2; D gene uncertain. CDR3 length equals 13 residues. V was clipped by 6 bases and J by 3 bases, with 8 bases between them. CDR1 and CDR2 from the germline V gene are SNHLY and FYNNEI. CDR3 nucleotides: TGTGCCAGCAGCCAAGACTACACCGGGGAGCTGTTTTTT. Translation gives CASSQDYTGELFF.